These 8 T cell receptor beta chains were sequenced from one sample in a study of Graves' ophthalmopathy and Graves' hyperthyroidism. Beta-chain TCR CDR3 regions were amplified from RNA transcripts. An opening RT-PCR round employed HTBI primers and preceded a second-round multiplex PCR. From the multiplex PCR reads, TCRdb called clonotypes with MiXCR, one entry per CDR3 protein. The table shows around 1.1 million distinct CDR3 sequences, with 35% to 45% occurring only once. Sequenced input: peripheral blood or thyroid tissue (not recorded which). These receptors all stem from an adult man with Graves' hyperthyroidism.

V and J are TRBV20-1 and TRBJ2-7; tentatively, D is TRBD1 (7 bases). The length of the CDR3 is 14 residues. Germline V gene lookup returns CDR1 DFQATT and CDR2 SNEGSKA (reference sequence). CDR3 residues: CSVGGRTGAYEQYF. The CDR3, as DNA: TGCAGCGTGGGGGGCCGTACAGGGGCCTACGAGCAGTACTTC.

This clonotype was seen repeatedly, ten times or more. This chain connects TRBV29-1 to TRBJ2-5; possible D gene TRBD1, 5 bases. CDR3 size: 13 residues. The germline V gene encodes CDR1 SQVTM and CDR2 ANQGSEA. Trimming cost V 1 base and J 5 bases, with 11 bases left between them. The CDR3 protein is CSVEGPKGETQYF. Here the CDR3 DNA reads TGCAGCGTTGAAGGACCGAAGGGGGAGACCCAGTACTTC.

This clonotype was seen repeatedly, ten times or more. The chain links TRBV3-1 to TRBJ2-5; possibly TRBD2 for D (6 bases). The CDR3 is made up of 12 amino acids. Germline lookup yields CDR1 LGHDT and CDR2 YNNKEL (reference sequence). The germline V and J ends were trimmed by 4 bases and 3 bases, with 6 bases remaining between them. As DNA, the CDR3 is TGTGCCAGCAGCCGACTAGAAGAGACCCAGTACTTC. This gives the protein CASSRLEETQYF.

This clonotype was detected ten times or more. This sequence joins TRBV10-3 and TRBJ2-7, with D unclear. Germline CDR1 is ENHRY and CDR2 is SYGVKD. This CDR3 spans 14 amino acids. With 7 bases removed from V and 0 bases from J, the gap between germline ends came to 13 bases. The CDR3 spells CAITPSTGSYEQYF. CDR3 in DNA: TGTGCCATCACCCCCTCCACCGGCTCCTACGAGCAGTACTTC.

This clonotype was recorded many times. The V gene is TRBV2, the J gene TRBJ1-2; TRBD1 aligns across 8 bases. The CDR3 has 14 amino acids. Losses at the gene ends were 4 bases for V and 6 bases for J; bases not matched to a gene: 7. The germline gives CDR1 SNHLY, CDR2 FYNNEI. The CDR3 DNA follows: TGTGCCAGCAGTGTTCGGACAGGGAGGAATGGCTACACCTTC. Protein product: CASSVRTGRNGYTF.

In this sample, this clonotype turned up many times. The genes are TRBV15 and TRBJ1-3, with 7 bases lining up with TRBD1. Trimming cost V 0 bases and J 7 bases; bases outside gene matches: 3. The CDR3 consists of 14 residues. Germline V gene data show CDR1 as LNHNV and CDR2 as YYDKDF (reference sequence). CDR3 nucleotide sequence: TGTGCCACCAGCAGAGAGACAGGGTTCAACACCATATATTTT. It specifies CATSRETGFNTIYF.

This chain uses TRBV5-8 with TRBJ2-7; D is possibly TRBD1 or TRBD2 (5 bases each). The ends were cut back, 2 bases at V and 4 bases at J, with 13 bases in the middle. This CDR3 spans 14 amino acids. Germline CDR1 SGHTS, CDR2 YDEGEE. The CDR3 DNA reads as TGTGCCAGCAGCTTTACCGGGGCGCGGTACGAGCAGTACTTC. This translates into CASSFTGARYEQYF.

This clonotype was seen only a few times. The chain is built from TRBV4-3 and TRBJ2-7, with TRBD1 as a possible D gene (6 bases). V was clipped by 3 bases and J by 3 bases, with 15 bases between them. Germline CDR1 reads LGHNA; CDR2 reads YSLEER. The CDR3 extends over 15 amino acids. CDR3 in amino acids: CASSHYPGQLYEQYF. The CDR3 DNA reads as TGCGCCAGCAGCCATTATCCGGGACAACTCTACGAGCAGTACTTC.